This TCR beta chain is from a study of beta chain features in type 1 diabetes. General observations from the study: For Type 1 diabetes patients, all four CD4+ subsets carried TCRB CDR3s that were moderately but significantly shorter.

Details on this clone: The antigen remains unidentified.

Expressed TCRB transcripts were sequenced because the entire RNA isolate underwent reverse transcription. Measured with immunoSEQ multiplex PCR; TCRdb has only the in-frame clones, and not every one. The sample includes roughly 150,000 clones, around 7.8% of them seen just once. Source material: central memory CD4+ T cells from blood. This sequence was found in a middle-aged woman with type 1 diabetes.

The CDR3: CASSLVGGGEKLFF. CDR3 coding DNA: TGTGCCAGCAGCTTAGTGGGAGGAGGTGAAAAACTGTTTTTT. This rearrangement joins TRBV7-2 to TRBJ1-4; D uncertain. Trimming stripped 1 base from V and 7 bases from J, with 10 bases between. The CDR3 consists of 14 residues. The germline V gene has CDR1 SGHTA and CDR2 FQGNSA. The complete variable domain, with remaining parts taken from reference TRBV7-2 and TRBJ1-4, reads GAGVSQSPSNKVTEKGKDVELRCDPISGHTALYWYRQSLGQGLEFLIYFQGNSAPDKSGLPSDRFSAERTGGSVSTLTIQRTQQEDSAVYLCASSLVGGGEKLFFGSGTQLSVL.